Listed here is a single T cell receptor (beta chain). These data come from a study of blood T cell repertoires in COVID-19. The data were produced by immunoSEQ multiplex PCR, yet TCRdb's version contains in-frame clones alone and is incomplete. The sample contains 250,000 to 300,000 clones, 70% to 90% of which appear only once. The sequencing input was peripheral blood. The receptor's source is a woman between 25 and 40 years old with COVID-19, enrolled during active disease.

CDR3: CASSGGGTAINQPQHF. In DNA form, the CDR3 reads TGCGCCAGCAGCGGGGGGGGGACAGCGATCAATCAGCCCCAGCATTTT. This chain connects TRBV10-1 to TRBJ1-5, with TRBD1 matching over 7 bases. After removal of 6 bases from V and 3 bases from J, the junction contained 11 bases not matched to a gene. This CDR3 region has 16 residues. The germline gives CDR1 WNHNN, CDR2 SYGVQD (reference sequence).